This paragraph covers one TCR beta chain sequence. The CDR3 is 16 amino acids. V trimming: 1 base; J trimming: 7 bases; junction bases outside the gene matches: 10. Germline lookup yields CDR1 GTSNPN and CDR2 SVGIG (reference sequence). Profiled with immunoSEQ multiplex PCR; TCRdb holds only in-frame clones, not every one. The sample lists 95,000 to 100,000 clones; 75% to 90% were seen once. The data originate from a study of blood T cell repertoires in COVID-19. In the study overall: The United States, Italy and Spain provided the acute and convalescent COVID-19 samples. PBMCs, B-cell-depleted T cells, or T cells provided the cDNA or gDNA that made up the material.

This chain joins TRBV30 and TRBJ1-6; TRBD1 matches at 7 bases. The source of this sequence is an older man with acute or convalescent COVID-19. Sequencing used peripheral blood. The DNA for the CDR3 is TGTGCCTGGAGTGGTGGGGCGCCAGGGGGGAATTCACCCCTCCACTTT. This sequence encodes CAWSGGAPGGNSPLHF.